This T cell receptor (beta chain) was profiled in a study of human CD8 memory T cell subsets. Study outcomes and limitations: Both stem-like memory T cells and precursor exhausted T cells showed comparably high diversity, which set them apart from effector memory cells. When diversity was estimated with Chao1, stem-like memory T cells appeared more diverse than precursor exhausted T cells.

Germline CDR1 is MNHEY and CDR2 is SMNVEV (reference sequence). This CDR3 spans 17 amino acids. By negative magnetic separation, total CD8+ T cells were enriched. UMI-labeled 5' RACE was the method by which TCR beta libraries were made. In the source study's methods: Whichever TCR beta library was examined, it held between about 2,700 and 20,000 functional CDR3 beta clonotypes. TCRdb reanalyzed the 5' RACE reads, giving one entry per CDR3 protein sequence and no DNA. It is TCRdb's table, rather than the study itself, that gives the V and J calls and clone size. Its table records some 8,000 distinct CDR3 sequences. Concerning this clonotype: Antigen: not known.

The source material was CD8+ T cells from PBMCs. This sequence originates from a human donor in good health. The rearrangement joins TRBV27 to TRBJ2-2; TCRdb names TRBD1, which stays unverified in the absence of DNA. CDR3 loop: CASSLSWGTANTGELFF.